The 28 T cell receptor beta chains below all came from one sample that was sequenced in a study of neurological immune-mediated disorders. TCRdb itself ran the 5' RACE reads through MiXCR, one entry per CDR3 protein. In the table there are fewer than 60,000 distinct CDR3 sequences, about a tenth of which are singletons. Sequencing was carried out using PBMCs. These receptors came from a man between 65 and 85 years old with HTLV-1-associated myelopathy (HAM/TSP).

This clonotype was detected ten times or more. The chain couples TRBV3-1 to TRBJ1-1; 7 bases agree with TRBD1. Unmatched junction bases numbered 14, after V lost 7 bases and J lost 3 bases. The CDR3 is 16 residues long. Germline V gene sequence: CDR1 LGHDT, CDR2 YNNKEL (reference sequence). This chain's CDR3 is CASTRTGEWEHTEAFF. Written as DNA, the CDR3 is TGTGCCAGCACCCGAACAGGGGAATGGGAGCACACTGAAGCTTTCTTT.

This clonotype was recorded many times. The chain is built from TRBV12-3 or TRBV12-4 and TRBJ2-3; D may be TRBD2 (6 bases). The ends were cut back, 6 bases at V and 2 bases at J, with 15 bases in the middle. The CDR3 is made up of 15 amino acids. The CDR3 here is CASSLSGFFTDTQYF. The CDR3 nucleotides read TGTGCCAGCAGCCTAAGCGGGTTCTTCACAGATACGCAGTATTTT.

This clonotype has ten or more counts. This chain links TRBV15 with TRBJ2-7, with 13 bases identical to TRBD2. Germline V gene lookup returns CDR1 LNHNV and CDR2 YYDKDF (reference sequence). Germline trimming cut 1 base from V and 3 bases from J; bases unmatched to any gene: 6. This CDR3 spans 17 amino acids. CDR3 nucleotides: TGTGCCACCAGCAGAGCTCCAAGGACTAGCGGGAGCTACGAGCAGTACTTC. The encoded protein is CATSRAPRTSGSYEQYF.

This clonotype was seen at least ten times. J is TRBJ1-5 and V is TRBV20-1; TRBD1 matches 9 bases. The J segment lost 3 bases and the V segment lost 3 bases, leaving 6 bases of the junction unmatched. Germline-derived CDR1 and CDR2 are DFQATT and SNEGSKA (reference sequence). The CDR3 is 15 amino acids. The CDR3 coding sequence is TGCAGTGCTAGTATGACAGGGGGATACAATCAGCCCCAGCATTTT. It is translated as CSASMTGGYNQPQHF.

This clonotype was counted many times. The chain employs TRBV6-5 and TRBJ2-5; 8 nucleotides agree with TRBD1. From germline, CDR1 is MNHEY and CDR2 SVGAGI. With V trimmed by 4 bases and J by 7 bases, 11 bases remained unmatched. CDR3 length: 15 amino acids. This CDR3 reads CASSSTGTGAGTQYF. The CDR3 coding sequence is TGTGCCAGCAGTTCGACCGGGACAGGCGCCGGGACCCAGTACTTC.

This clonotype occurred many times. J is TRBJ1-5 and V is TRBV6-1, with D maybe TRBD1 (5 bases). Trimming stripped 5 bases from V and 7 bases from J, with 15 bases between. The germline CDR1 and CDR2 sequences are MNHNS and SASEGT. This CDR3 spans 14 amino acids. The CDR3 protein is CASSTLQGSQPQHF. CDR3 bases: TGTGCCAGCAGTACGTTGCAGGGAAGCCAGCCCCAGCATTTT.

This clonotype was counted ten times or more. This chain connects TRBV7-3 to TRBJ2-7, with TRBD2 matching 9 bases. This CDR3 has 16 amino acids. Germline V gene lookup returns CDR1 SGHTA and CDR2 FQGTGA. The V gene end was trimmed by 0 bases and the J gene end by 5 bases; junction bases not matched to a gene: 8. Here the CDR3 DNA reads TGTGCCAGCAGCTTAACCCCAGCGGGAGGAATCGACGAGCAGTACTTC. Encoded protein: CASSLTPAGGIDEQYF. The variable domain in full, with the rest retrieved from reference TRBV7-3 and TRBJ2-7, is GAGVSQTPSNKVTEKGKYVELRCDPISGHTALYWYRQSLGQGPEFLIYFQGTGAADDSGLPNDRFFAVRPEGSVSTLKIQRTERGDSAVYLCASSLTPAGGIDEQYFGPGTRLTVT.

The genes are TRBV2 and TRBJ2-1; no clear D gene. CDR1 is SNHLY and CDR2 is FYNNEI in the germline V gene. V lost 8 bases and J lost 3, with 11 bases in between. The CDR3 totals 13 residues. The CDR3 here is CASGWGNYNEQFF. CDR3 sequence (DNA): TGTGCCAGCGGGTGGGGAAACTACAATGAGCAGTTCTTC.

This clonotype was seen repeatedly, ten times or more. V gene TRBV4-3 combines with J gene TRBJ2-5; 8 nucleotides align to TRBD1. The CDR3 sequence is 16 residues long. The ends lost 1 base at V and 5 bases at J; junction bases unmatched: 9. Per germline, CDR1 LGHNA and CDR2 YSLEER. In DNA form, the CDR3 reads TGCGCCAGCAGCCAAGGGGGAACACAGGGGGTCGAGACCCAGTACTTC. This gives the protein CASSQGGTQGVETQYF.

Many counts were recorded for this clonotype. The chain links TRBV27 to TRBJ1-6; 9 nucleotides line up with TRBD1. Germline V gene data show CDR1 as MNHEY and CDR2 as SMNVEV (reference sequence). Losses at the gene ends were 3 bases for V and 10 bases for J; bases not matched to a gene: 4. This CDR3 has 14 residues. DNA for the CDR3: TGTGCCAGCAGTTTTTACAGGGGGCGGTCACCCCTCCACTTT. Its protein is CASSFYRGRSPLHF.

This clonotype showed up many times. The chain combines TRBV12-3 or TRBV12-4 with TRBJ2-1; TRBD1 might be the D (6 bases). Trimming pared 7 bases from V and 2 bases from J, leaving 15 bases between. This CDR3 region has 15 residues. CDR3 sequence: CASTPGVGPYNEQFF. CDR3 nucleotides: TGTGCCAGCACCCCAGGGGTCGGCCCCTACAATGAGCAGTTCTTC.

The J gene is TRBJ1-1, the V gene TRBV5-1; 7 bases are shared with TRBD1. Germline loops: CDR1 SGHRS, CDR2 YFSETQ. CDR3 size: 15 residues. Unmatched junction bases numbered 6, after V lost 0 bases and J lost 4 bases. DNA of the CDR3: TGCGCCAGCAGCTTGGAGAAGACAGGGCTCACTGAAGCTTTCTTT. Residues: CASSLEKTGLTEAFF.

This clonotype was seen many times. The chain recombines TRBV12-3 or TRBV12-4 with TRBJ2-7; 9 bases align to TRBD1. The CDR3 is made up of 16 amino acids. Unmatched junction bases numbered 9, after V lost 3 bases and J lost 3 bases. CDR3 sequence: CASSLALGTGNYEQYF. The CDR3 nucleotides read TGTGCCAGCAGTTTGGCCCTTGGGACAGGGAACTACGAGCAGTACTTC.

This clonotype has at least ten counts. This sequence joins TRBV7-3 and TRBJ2-3; TRBD2 matches 10 bases. V gave up 5 bases and J gave up 4 bases; unmatched junction bases: 15. Germline values: CDR1 SGHTA, CDR2 FQGTGA. This CDR3 spans 18 amino acids. The chain's CDR3 is CASSPSGRGGRGADTQYF. CDR3 DNA: TGTGCCAGCAGCCCAAGCGGGAGGGGGGGTCGGGGCGCAGATACGCAGTATTTT.

This clonotype was counted many times. The rearrangement joins TRBV9 to TRBJ2-7; maybe TRBD1 (6 bases). The CDR3 covers 15 residues. V dropped 2 bases and J dropped 2 bases, with 14 bases sitting between them. Germline-derived CDR1 and CDR2 are SGDLS and YYNGEE. This chain's CDR3 is CASSVGMGQAYEQYF. The CDR3 region has the DNA TGTGCCAGCAGCGTTGGTATGGGACAAGCCTACGAGCAGTACTTC.

Concerning this clonotype: A read error may be the cause here, since a much bigger clone is one base away. The V gene is TRBV7-2, the J gene TRBJ2-7, with TRBD1 matching 10 bases. Germline-derived CDR1 and CDR2 are SGHTA and FQGNSA. V was clipped by 7 bases and J by 4 bases; unmatched bases: 13. The CDR3 has 16 residues. The CDR3: CASNLHRQGANYEQYF. In nucleotides, the CDR3 is TGTGCCAGCAACCTCCACCGACAGGGGGCGAATTACGAGCAGTACTTC.

The table lists this clonotype with a few counts. This chain connects TRBV2 to TRBJ2-2; 8 bases map to TRBD1. Germline CDR1 is SNHLY and CDR2 is FYNNEI. This CDR3 comprises 15 residues. Trimming cost V 4 bases and J 3 bases; bases outside gene matches: 4. This chain's CDR3 is CASSGQGRYTGELFF. For the CDR3, the DNA is TGTGCCAGCAGTGGACAGGGGCGGTACACCGGGGAGCTGTTTTTT.

This clonotype showed up just a few times. The CDR3 reads CSARSPGLGTDTQYF. For the CDR3, the DNA is TGCAGTGCTAGAAGTCCGGGACTCGGCACAGATACGCAGTATTTT. This sequence joins TRBV20-1 and TRBJ2-3, with a possible D match to TRBD2 (6 bases). This CDR3 contains 15 residues. The V end was cut by 2 bases, the J end by 1 base, with 13 bases between. The germline CDR1 and CDR2 sequences are DFQATT and SNEGSKA (reference sequence).

This clonotype was seen ten or more times. J is TRBJ2-3 and V is TRBV5-1; 7 bases match TRBD1. Per germline, CDR1 SGHRS and CDR2 YFSETQ. This CDR3 contains 13 residues. V shed 4 bases, J shed 5 bases, and the junction held 4 bases outside the gene matches. CDR3 DNA: TGCGCCAGCAGCAGAACAGGGGAAGATACGCAGTATTTT. Residues: CASSRTGEDTQYF.

In its sample, this clonotype was seen many times. V usage is TRBV11-3 and J usage is TRBJ2-1; D gene ambiguous. Germline CDR1 and CDR2: SGHNT and YENEEA. CDR3 size: 15 residues. Between the trimmed V and J ends, which lost 6 bases and 2 bases, there was a span of 14 bases. The DNA for the CDR3 is TGTGCCAGCAGATCCGGGCAGGAGCCCTACAATGAGCAGTTCTTC. Amino acid sequence: CASRSGQEPYNEQFF. Complete variable domain (other parts from reference TRBV11-3 and TRBJ2-1): EAGVVQSPRYKIIEKKQPVAFWCNPISGHNTLYWYLQNLGQGPELLIRYENEEAVDDSQLPKDRFSAERLKGVDSTLKIQPAELGDSAVYLCASRSGQEPYNEQFFGPGTRLTVL.

The sample holds many counts of this clonotype. J is TRBJ2-4 and V is TRBV20-1, with D tentatively TRBD1 (6 bases). The CDR3 sequence is 16 residues long. CDR1 and CDR2 (germline): DFQATT, SNEGSKA (reference sequence). The V gene lost 0 bases and the J gene lost 2 bases, with 14 bases spanning the gap. CDR3 amino acids: CSARDPARGTKNIQYF. The CDR3 DNA reads TGCAGTGCTAGAGACCCAGCGAGGGGGACCAAAAACATTCAGTACTTC.

This clonotype was seen many times. V is TRBV25-1 and J is TRBJ2-1; TRBD2 is a possible D gene (6 bases). Deletions cut 4 bases from V and 10 bases from J, with 23 bases between. The CDR3 spans 16 residues. The germline V gene encodes CDR1 MGHDK and CDR2 SYGVNS. The CDR3 spells CASSGFPRDSMREQFF. CDR3 sequence (DNA): TGTGCCAGCAGTGGATTCCCTCGGGACTCCATGAGGGAGCAGTTCTTC.

This clonotype has a handful of counts. The chain has TRBV7-2 and TRBJ1-1; D perhaps matches TRBD1 (5 bases). V was cut by 5 bases and J by 8 bases, with 12 bases left in between. Germline CDR1 and CDR2: SGHTA and FQGNSA. The CDR3 length is 12 residues. The CDR3 protein is CASSIGTGEAFF. CDR3 in DNA: TGTGCCAGCAGCATCGGGACTGGGGAAGCTTTCTTT.

This clonotype was seen many times. As DNA, the CDR3 is TGTGCCAGCAGCTTAGGCCGATATGGCTACACCTTC. This gives the protein CASSLGRYGYTF. This chain connects TRBV5-6 to TRBJ1-2, with D uncertain. Trimming removed 2 bases at V and 5 bases at J, with 7 bases between. This CDR3 is 12 amino acids long. CDR1 SGHDT and CDR2 YYEEEE come from the germline V gene.

This clonotype was observed many times. This rearrangement joins TRBV7-3 to TRBJ1-5; 8 bases align to TRBD1. The V gene's germline CDR1 is SGHTA and CDR2 FQGTGA. V trimming: 6 bases; J trimming: 3 bases; junction bases outside the gene matches: 1. This CDR3 spans 13 amino acids. CDR3 sequence (DNA): TGTGCCAGCAGTCAGGGGGCCAATCAGCCCCAGCATTTT. It translates to CASSQGANQPQHF.

This clonotype showed up many times. The chain combines TRBV27 with TRBJ2-3, with TRBD1 matching 9 bases. The CDR3 consists of 13 residues. The J segment lost 12 bases and the V segment lost 3 bases, leaving 7 bases of the junction unmatched. Per germline, CDR1 MNHEY and CDR2 SMNVEV (reference sequence). This CDR3 reads CASSLRGQGRQYF. As DNA, the CDR3 is TGTGCCAGCAGTTTGAGGGGACAGGGTCGTCAGTATTTT.

The chain is built from TRBV6-8 and TRBJ2-2, with D maybe TRBD2 (5 bases). With 7 bases removed from V and 1 base from J, the gap between germline ends came to 13 bases. The CDR3 consists of 15 residues. The V gene's germline CDR1 is MNHGY and CDR2 SAAAGT. The CDR3 nucleotides read TGTGCCAGCACTCGACCGGGGAGGAACACCGGGGAGCTGTTTTTT. It specifies CASTRPGRNTGELFF.

This clonotype occurred many times. This rearrangement joins TRBV20-1 to TRBJ2-7; D possibly matches TRBD1 or TRBD2 (5 bases each). Germline V CDR1 and CDR2: DFQATT, SNEGSKA (reference sequence). The CDR3 spans 15 residues. V gave up 6 bases and J gave up 0 bases, with 18 bases separating them. CDR3 nucleotides: TGCAGTGCGGGAGAGGGGTTGGCGAGCTCCTACGAGCAGTACTTC. Amino acid sequence: CSAGEGLASSYEQYF.